This T cell receptor (beta chain) was documented in a study of response to subunit inactivated influenza vaccine. Study-level results: Few additional T cells are recruited per seasonal influenza vaccination, authors suggested.

This clonotype occurred many times. Its antigen is unknown. TCRdb processed the RT-PCR reads anew with MiXCR; each CDR3 protein has one entry. This table holds roughly 700,000 distinct CDR3 sequences, less than 20% found once. V trimming: 5 bases; J trimming: 0 bases; junction bases outside the gene matches: 4. Germline lookup yields CDR1 DFQATT and CDR2 SNEGSKA (reference sequence). The CDR3 has 14 residues. This TCR derives from a man between 50 and 59 years old who received an inactivated influenza vaccine. The chain has TRBV20-1 and TRBJ2-1; 7 positions match TRBD1. The sequencing here drew on PBMCs from blood, taken 12 days after vaccination. For the CDR3, the DNA is TGCAGTGCTGCTTGGGACAGCTCCTACAATGAGCAGTTCTTC. Translated, it gives CSAAWDSSYNEQFF.